A selection of T cell receptor beta chains follows, all from one sample in a study of spatial heterogeneity in lung cancer. TCRdb reanalysed the 5' RACE reads using MiXCR and keeps one entry per CDR3 protein. The sample yields 2,500 to 3,500 distinct CDR3 sequences, around 4.5% seen once. Sequenced here: lung tumor tissue, sampled at surgery. These receptors were collected from a female donor with early-stage non-small cell lung cancer. Both conserved end residues are part of each CDR3. The D gene is left open where the match is weak. Size values are once, few and many counts, or a class for expanded clones, and some rows have none.

cdr3_aa,cdr3_nt,v_call,d_call,j_call,clone_size
CASGGDAGINTF,TGTGCTAGTGGTGGCGACGCGGGTATCAACACCTTC,TRBV12-5,.,TRBJ1-2,medium-sized
CASRTSPGQSSYEQYF,TGTGCCAGTAGAACATCTCCGGGACAGTCCTCCTACGAGCAGTACTTC,TRBV6-2/TRBV6-3,TRBD1,TRBJ2-7,many
CASSYSLAGYSYNEQFF,TGTGCCAGCAGTTACTCATTAGCGGGTTACTCCTACAATGAGCAGTTCTTC,TRBV6-5,TRBD2,TRBJ2-1,medium-sized
CASRGAGTGRSGANVLTF,TGTGCCAGCAGGGGAGCCGGGACAGGACGCTCTGGGGCCAACGTCCTGACTTTC,TRBV6-5,TRBD1,TRBJ2-6,large
CASSLSEQGLAEQYF,TGTGCCAGCAGCTTATCCGAACAGGGGTTGGCCGAGCAGTACTTC,TRBV7-9,TRBD1,TRBJ2-7,few
CAWRTDQYEQYF,TGTGCCTGGAGAACTGATCAATACGAGCAGTACTTC,TRBV30,.,TRBJ2-7,medium-sized
CSVPGQGSSIQYF,TGCAGCGTGCCGGGACAGGGCTCGTCCATTCAGTACTTC,TRBV29-1,TRBD1,TRBJ2-4,many
CSASGGEATEAFF,TGCAGTGCTTCAGGGGGCGAGGCCACTGAAGCTTTCTTT,TRBV20-1,TRBD1,TRBJ1-1,medium-sized
CASSARKGPMRTDTQYF,TGTGCCAGCAGCGCCAGGAAGGGGCCTATGAGGACAGATACGCAGTATTTT,TRBV7-3,.,TRBJ2-3,medium-sized
CSARDSGGTGSHEQYF,TGCAGTGCTAGAGATTCCGGGGGGACAGGGTCCCACGAGCAGTACTTC,TRBV20-1,TRBD1,TRBJ2-7,medium-sized
CASSSDRVNQPQHF,TGTGCCAGCAGCTCGGACAGAGTCAATCAGCCCCAGCATTTT,TRBV6-2/TRBV6-3,.,TRBJ1-5,medium-sized
CASSLRVGEGEKLFF,TGTGCCAGCAGCTTGAGGGTGGGTGAAGGTGAAAAACTGTTTTTT,TRBV7-2,.,TRBJ1-4,medium-sized
CSALRAGGRNYGYTF,TGCAGTGCCTTGCGGGCAGGGGGAAGGAACTATGGCTACACCTTC,TRBV20-1,TRBD1,TRBJ1-2,large
CASSRAVDSYYNSPLHF,TGCGCCAGCAGCCGGGCGGTGGACAGCTACTATAATTCACCCCTCCACTTT,TRBV4-3,.,TRBJ1-6,medium-sized
CASTGQGVFHEQFF,TGTGCCAGCACCGGACAGGGGGTATTTCATGAGCAGTTCTTC,TRBV28,TRBD1,TRBJ2-1,medium-sized
CASSLGDRGQDEQFF,TGTGCCAGCAGTCTCGGGGACAGGGGGCAGGATGAGCAGTTCTTC,TRBV5-6,TRBD1,TRBJ2-1,medium-sized
CASRGASGNTIYF,TGTGCCAGCAGGGGAGCTTCTGGAAACACCATATATTTT,TRBV2,.,TRBJ1-3,medium-sized
CASSAAGPRAFF,TGCGCCAGCAGTGCAGCAGGTCCGAGAGCTTTCTTT,TRBV10-2,.,TRBJ1-1,medium-sized
CASSQSSQGNYGYTF,TGTGCCAGCAGCCAATCCAGCCAGGGTAACTATGGCTACACCTTC,TRBV16,.,TRBJ1-2,medium-sized
CASSLAPRANEKLFF,TGTGCCAGCAGCTTAGCCCCCCGGGCTAATGAAAAACTGTTTTTT,TRBV7-8,.,TRBJ1-4,medium-sized
CSVRTEAYEQYF,TGCAGCGTTCGGACGGAAGCCTACGAGCAGTACTTC,TRBV29-1,.,TRBJ2-7,medium-sized
CASSMRVKGTVNQPQHF,TGTGCCAGCAGTATGCGGGTTAAGGGGACCGTCAATCAGCCCCAGCATTTT,TRBV6-2/TRBV6-3,.,TRBJ1-5,medium-sized
CSASGTSGEAETQYF,TGCAGTGCTAGTGGGACTAGCGGGGAGGCAGAGACCCAGTACTTC,TRBV20-1,TRBD2,TRBJ2-5,many
CASSQVNPGATGTGELFF,TGCGCCAGCAGCCAAGTCAATCCAGGGGCTACGGGCACCGGGGAGCTGTTTTTT,TRBV4-3,.,TRBJ2-2,large
CASSLAAGTGVTGELFF,TGTGCCAGCAGCTTGGCAGCCGGGACAGGGGTGACCGGGGAGCTGTTTTTT,TRBV5-4,TRBD1,TRBJ2-2,medium-sized
CAWSVLSSGGATQYF,TGTGCCTGGAGTGTACTGTCTAGCGGGGGGGCTACGCAGTATTTT,TRBV30,TRBD2,TRBJ2-3,medium-sized
CASSLNPGDMNTEAFF,TGTGCCAGCAGCTTAAACCCGGGAGATATGAACACTGAAGCTTTCTTT,TRBV7-3,.,TRBJ1-1,medium-sized
CASSFGGNTGELFF,TGTGCCAGCAGTTTCGGAGGGAACACCGGGGAGCTGTTTTTT,TRBV12-3/TRBV12-4,.,TRBJ2-2,medium-sized
CATKPTPTNEKLFF,TGTGCCACCAAACCGACTCCAACTAATGAAAAACTGTTTTTT,TRBV15,.,TRBJ1-4,.
CASSYRSYEQYF,TGTGCCAGCAGTTACCGATCCTACGAGCAGTACTTC,TRBV6-6,.,TRBJ2-7,many
CASSARSGGNNEQFF,TGTGCCAGCAGCGCCCGTAGCGGGGGAAACAATGAGCAGTTCTTC,TRBV9,TRBD2,TRBJ2-1,many
CASSAAERDQPQHF,TGTGCCAGCAGCGCAGCGGAACGGGATCAGCCCCAGCATTTT,TRBV16,.,TRBJ1-5,large
CASSYDWNTEAFF,TGTGCCAGCAGCTACGACTGGAACACTGAAGCTTTCTTT,TRBV11-1,.,TRBJ1-1,many
CASSNGDREVAGELFF,TGTGCCAGCAGCAATGGGGACAGGGAGGTCGCCGGGGAGCTGTTTTTT,TRBV5-4,TRBD1,TRBJ2-2,medium-sized
CASSQEGTNQPQHF,TGTGCCAGCAGCCAAGAAGGGACTAATCAGCCCCAGCATTTT,TRBV4-2,.,TRBJ1-5,medium-sized
CSARHDRSNTEAFF,TGCAGTGCTAGACACGACAGGTCGAACACTGAAGCTTTCTTT,TRBV20-1,.,TRBJ1-1,medium-sized
CASSQVRRGEAFF,TGCGCCAGCAGCCAAGTTAGGAGAGGTGAAGCTTTCTTT,TRBV4-3,.,TRBJ1-1,many
CASSLGPSYEQYF,TGTGCCAGCAGCCTTGGGCCATCCTACGAGCAGTACTTC,TRBV7-6,.,TRBJ2-7,many
CASSPGTAYQETQYF,TGTGCCAGCAGCCCCGGGACTGCGTACCAAGAGACCCAGTACTTC,TRBV11-2,.,TRBJ2-5,medium-sized
CASSPGSYEQYF,TGTGCCAGCAGCCCGGGGAGCTACGAGCAGTACTTC,TRBV5-6,.,TRBJ2-7,.
CASSQESGGRQYGYTF,TGCGCCAGCAGCCAAGAGTCCGGGGGCCGTCAGTATGGCTACACCTTC,TRBV4-3,.,TRBJ1-2,medium-sized
CASSQLDPKRGYGYTF,TGCGCCAGCAGCCAACTCGACCCGAAACGCGGCTATGGCTACACCTTC,TRBV4-3,.,TRBJ1-2,medium-sized
CASSLRTAGYTF,TGTGCCAGTAGTCTCCGGACAGCCGGCTACACCTTC,TRBV19,.,TRBJ1-2,medium-sized
CASSLGHALSGANVLTF,TGTGCCAGCAGCTTAGGACACGCTCTTTCTGGGGCCAACGTCCTGACTTTC,TRBV5-5,.,TRBJ2-6,medium-sized
CASSIWGYSNQPQHF,TGTGCCAGTAGTATATGGGGTTATAGCAATCAGCCCCAGCATTTT,TRBV19,.,TRBJ1-5,large
CASSSILNTGELFF,TGTGCCAGCAGCTCCATTTTGAACACCGGGGAGCTGTTTTTT,TRBV7-9,.,TRBJ2-2,medium-sized
CATRTGVSYEQYF,TGTGCCACCCGGACAGGAGTCTCCTACGAGCAGTACTTC,TRBV12-3/TRBV12-4,TRBD1,TRBJ2-7,medium-sized
CASTTPGYRANTGELFF,TGTGCCAGCACCACACCCGGGTACAGGGCGAACACCGGGGAGCTGTTTTTT,TRBV9,.,TRBJ2-2,medium-sized
CSARGTGDQPQHF,TGCAGTGCTAGGGGGACAGGGGATCAGCCCCAGCATTTT,TRBV20-1,TRBD1,TRBJ1-5,medium-sized
CASTPGGLGETQYF,TGCGCCAGCACCCCCGGGGGACTGGGAGAGACCCAGTACTTC,TRBV5-1,.,TRBJ2-5,many
CASSLLTTRQGNTEAFF,TGTGCCAGCAGTCTCCTAACTACGAGACAGGGGAACACTGAAGCTTTCTTT,TRBV28,TRBD1,TRBJ1-1,large
CASRGANNEQFF,TGTGCCAGCCGGGGGGCCAACAATGAGCAGTTCTTC,TRBV12-3/TRBV12-4,.,TRBJ2-1,medium-sized
CASSLRGENGNTIYF,TGCGCCAGCAGCTTGCGGGGAGAAAATGGAAACACCATATATTTT,TRBV5-1,.,TRBJ1-3,.
CASSWRLAGETGTDTQYF,TGTGCCAGCAGCTGGAGACTAGCGGGGGAAACTGGCACAGATACGCAGTATTTT,TRBV11-1,TRBD2,TRBJ2-3,medium-sized
CVVSGGRSYEQYF,TGTGTGGTTAGCGGGGGGCGATCCTACGAGCAGTACTTC,TRBV28,TRBD2,TRBJ2-7,medium-sized
CASSKAGTVNSPLHF,TGTGCCAGCAGCAAAGCCGGGACGGTGAATTCACCCCTCCACTTT,TRBV7-2,.,TRBJ1-6,medium-sized
CASSWQGGNTGELFF,TGTGCCAGCAGTTGGCAGGGGGGGAACACCGGGGAGCTGTTTTTT,TRBV6-5,.,TRBJ2-2,few
CASRGGDEKLFF,TGTGCCAGCAGAGGGGGGGATGAAAAACTGTTTTTT,TRBV9,.,TRBJ1-4,medium-sized
CASSLRTSGVTKNIQYF,TGTGCCAGCAGCCTCCGGACTAGCGGGGTTACCAAAAACATTCAGTACTTC,TRBV3-1,TRBD2,TRBJ2-4,medium-sized